A single sample gave rise to the 29 T cell receptor beta chains below, sequenced in a study of blood T cell repertoires in COVID-19. Profiling relied on immunoSEQ multiplex PCR, and the TCRdb table lists in-frame clones only, not all of them. Of about 100,000 clones listed, around four fifths are singletons. The sequencing sample was made of peripheral blood. These receptors were taken from a man aged 70-80 years with active or convalescent COVID-19.

The chain employs TRBV4-3 and TRBJ1-3; D is uncertain. The V and J ends lost 1 base and 1 base respectively, with 11 bases between them. The CDR3 contains 16 residues. Looked up from germline, CDR1 is LGHNA and CDR2 is YSLEER. CDR3: CASSQATASSGNTIYF. CDR3 in DNA: TGCGCCAGCAGCCAAGCTACAGCCTCGTCTGGAAACACCATATATTTT.

V and J are TRBV12-3 or TRBV12-4 and TRBJ2-5, with a possible D match to TRBD1 (5 bases). This CDR3 region has 13 residues. Trimming removed 2 bases at V and 6 bases at J, with 10 bases between. This CDR3 is CASSLQGHQTQYF. The CDR3 DNA sequence: TGTGCCAGCAGTTTACAAGGACACCAGACCCAGTACTTC.

V usage is TRBV7-6 and J usage is TRBJ1-2, with 7 bases that match TRBD1. Losses at the gene ends were 1 base for V and 2 bases for J; bases not matched to a gene: 4. The CDR3 is made up of 15 amino acids. Germline lookup yields CDR1 SGHVS and CDR2 FNYEAQ. CDR3 loop: CASSLGGGANYGYTF. As DNA, the CDR3 is TGTGCCAGCAGCTTAGGAGGGGGCGCCAACTATGGCTACACCTTC.

J is TRBJ2-7 and V is TRBV25-1, with D uncertain. This CDR3 spans 15 amino acids. Trimming left V 1 base short and J 2 bases short, with 12 bases between. Germline V gives CDR1 MGHDK, CDR2 SYGVNS. The CDR3 protein is CASSEFGSPTYEQYF. CDR3 DNA: TGTGCCAGCAGTGAATTCGGGTCACCCACCTACGAGCAGTACTTC.

The chain has TRBV30 and TRBJ1-6; D is uncertain. The CDR3 is made up of 14 amino acids. Germline values: CDR1 GTSNPN, CDR2 SVGIG (reference sequence). V was trimmed by 4 bases and J by 0 bases, leaving 7 bases between them. The CDR3 spells CAWIGGSYNSPLHF. CDR3 nucleotides: TGTGCCTGGATCGGAGGCTCCTATAATTCACCCCTCCACTTT.

This chain connects TRBV29-1 to TRBJ1-1, with D unresolved. V shed 1 base and J shed 0 bases, with 6 bases lying between them. Germline values: CDR1 SQVTM, CDR2 ANQGSEA. The CDR3 totals 13 residues. DNA for the CDR3: TGCAGCGTTGAAGTTTACATGAACACTGAAGCTTTCTTT. This codes for CSVEVYMNTEAFF.

The chain combines TRBV25-1 with TRBJ2-7; TRBD2 matches at 7 bases. The CDR3 is 16 amino acids. V lost 1 base and J lost 4; bases outside the gene matches: 10. CDR1 is MGHDK and CDR2 is SYGVNS in the germline V gene. The CDR3 loop reads CASSESPAGTTYEQYF. In nucleotides, the CDR3 is TGTGCCAGCAGTGAATCCCCAGCGGGAACTACTTACGAGCAGTACTTC.

In DNA, the CDR3 is TGTGCCAGCAGTTTGAGGTGGGAGCAGTTCTTC. Protein product: CASSLRWEQFF. V is TRBV28 and J is TRBJ2-1; D remains unclear. The CDR3 length is 11 residues. Germline V gives CDR1 MDHEN, CDR2 SYDVKM. The ends were cut back, 3 bases at V and 10 bases at J, with 7 bases in the middle.

The J gene is TRBJ2-5, the V gene TRBV11-2; the D gene is possibly TRBD1 (6 bases). Germline V CDR1 and CDR2: SGHAT, FQNNGV. This CDR3 spans 17 amino acids. The germline V and J ends were trimmed by 0 bases and 3 bases, with 17 bases remaining between them. The CDR3 spells CASSLDLKRAGEETQYF. As DNA, the CDR3 is TGTGCCAGCAGCTTAGATCTAAAGAGGGCAGGGGAAGAGACCCAGTACTTC.

DNA of the CDR3: TGCAGTGCTAGTCGACAGGGTTTCGATTACGAGCAGTACTTC. It codes for CSASRQGFDYEQYF. This sequence joins TRBV20-1 and TRBJ2-7; 7 bases line up with TRBD1. V shed 3 bases and J 4 bases; nucleotides not matched to a gene: 9. Germline V CDR1 and CDR2: DFQATT, SNEGSKA (reference sequence). CDR3 size: 14 residues.

This chain connects TRBV2 to TRBJ1-5; D may be TRBD1 (5 bases). Germline V CDR1 and CDR2: SNHLY, FYNNEI. The germline V and J ends were trimmed by 7 bases and 3 bases, with 10 bases remaining between them. CDR3 size: 13 residues. For the CDR3, the DNA is TGTGCCAGCATTCGGGACTACAATCAGCCCCAGCATTTT. Its translation: CASIRDYNQPQHF.

CDR3 residues: CASSQGPHGAPSEKLFF. As DNA, the CDR3 is TGCGCCAGCAGCCAAGGCCCCCATGGGGCTCCGTCTGAAAAACTGTTTTTT. This sequence joins TRBV4-3 and TRBJ1-4; D perhaps matches TRBD1 (5 bases). The V end lost 1 base, the J end lost 7 bases, and 19 bases lay between the germline ends. Germline CDR1 and CDR2: LGHNA and YSLEER. This CDR3 has 17 residues.

This chain links TRBV5-1 with TRBJ1-3; weak D call: TRBD1 (6 bases). V dropped 0 bases and J dropped 4 bases, with 11 bases sitting between them. The germline gives CDR1 SGHRS, CDR2 YFSETQ. The CDR3 extends over 15 amino acids. CDR3 sequence (DNA): TGCGCCAGCAGCTTGGGCCAGGGGACCGGAAACACCATATATTTT. Translating it yields CASSLGQGTGNTIYF.

This sequence joins TRBV19 and TRBJ2-7; TRBD1 aligns across 7 bases. J was trimmed by 3 bases and V by 5 bases; bases with no gene match: 10. Germline assignment: CDR1 LNHDA and CDR2 SQIVND (reference sequence). The CDR3 extends over 15 amino acids. DNA of the CDR3: TGTGCCAGTAGTCCTACCCGGGACAGACTCTACGAGCAGTACTTC. It codes for CASSPTRDRLYEQYF.

This chain joins TRBV27 and TRBJ1-5; 7 nucleotides line up with TRBD1. Germline CDR1 reads MNHEY; CDR2 reads SMNVEV (reference sequence). With 5 bases clipped from V and 7 bases from J, the junction kept 8 bases outside the gene matches. There are 14 residues in the CDR3. The chain's CDR3 is CASSLRQGFQPQHF. CDR3 sequence (DNA): TGTGCCAGCAGTCTACGACAGGGATTCCAGCCCCAGCATTTT.

The V and J genes are TRBV2 and TRBJ2-7; D is uncertain. Looked up from germline, CDR1 is SNHLY and CDR2 is FYNNEI. Trimming removed 7 bases from V and 3 bases from J, with 16 bases in between. This CDR3 spans 14 amino acids. CDR3 sequence: CASTKHPSIYEQYF. The DNA for the CDR3 is TGTGCCAGCACTAAGCACCCGTCTATCTACGAGCAGTACTTC.

The V call is TRBV2, the J call TRBJ2-7, with 7 positions matching TRBD2. The CDR3 contains 13 residues. Germline values: CDR1 SNHLY, CDR2 FYNNEI. V shed 7 bases, J shed 7 bases, and the junction held 10 bases outside the gene matches. CDR3 amino acids: CASKVGGSGEQYF. The CDR3 bases are TGTGCCAGCAAGGTGGGAGGGTCGGGGGAGCAGTACTTC.

This chain connects TRBV19 to TRBJ1-1; maybe TRBD1 (6 bases). Germline values: CDR1 LNHDA, CDR2 SQIVND (reference sequence). The CDR3 covers 15 residues. The ends were cut back, 9 bases at V and 1 base at J, with 18 bases in the middle. As DNA, the CDR3 is TGTGCCAGAGCAGAACAGGGTCGGACGAACACTGAAGCTTTCTTT. It specifies CARAEQGRTNTEAFF.

This clone was seen just once. The V call is TRBV7-3, the J call TRBJ1-1, with D possibly matching TRBD1 (6 bases). There are 15 residues in the CDR3. Trimming shortened V by 0 bases and J by 3 bases, and 11 bases separated the two germline ends. The germline V gene encodes CDR1 SGHTA and CDR2 FQGTGA. The DNA for the CDR3 is TGTGCCAGCAGCTTAACATCCAGGGGCCACACTGAAGCTTTCTTT. It translates to CASSLTSRGHTEAFF.

V is TRBV3-1 (or the pseudogene TRBV3-2) and J is TRBJ1-5; D ambiguous. Germline V gives CDR1 LGHDT, CDR2 YNNKEL (reference sequence). CDR3 length: 18 residues. Trimming removed 2 bases from V and 4 bases from J, with 21 bases in between. The CDR3 DNA reads as TGTGCCAGCAGCCAACCACTCAAAACCGGGAACTTTAATCAGCCCCAGCATTTT. It is translated as CASSQPLKTGNFNQPQHF.

The CDR3, as DNA: TGTGCCAGCAGCTCAATTCCACGGTCGGTAACAGCACAAGAGACCCAGTACTTC. Amino acid sequence: CASSSIPRSVTAQETQYF. V usage is TRBV5-5 and J usage is TRBJ2-5; D is ambiguous. Germline V CDR1 and CDR2: SGHKS, YYEKEE (reference sequence). V shed 3 bases and J shed 2 bases, with 23 bases lying between them. The CDR3 covers 18 residues.

The chain links TRBV7-3 to TRBJ2-1; D is undetermined. Germline values: CDR1 SGHTA, CDR2 FQGTGA. CDR3 size: 15 residues. Trimming took 5 bases from V and 0 from J, leaving 11 bases between them. The CDR3, as DNA: TGTGCCAGCAGCATTTTCAGAAGCTCCTACAATGAGCAGTTCTTC. It specifies CASSIFRSSYNEQFF.

This clone has only one observation. The chain couples TRBV18 to TRBJ2-7; D might be TRBD1 (6 bases). The CDR3 consists of 14 residues. Germline lookup yields CDR1 KGHSH and CDR2 LQKENI. V was pared by 2 bases and J by 4 bases, with 12 bases between. This CDR3 reads CASSPTGKEYEQYF. CDR3 DNA: TGTGCCAGCTCACCAACAGGGAAGGAATACGAGCAGTACTTC.

This clone has at least ten counts. DNA for the CDR3: TGTGCCAGCAGTTCCTCCGGGACAGGGTGGAACTATGGCTACACCTTC. Residues: CASSSSGTGWNYGYTF. The rearrangement links TRBV27 to TRBJ1-2; TRBD1 agrees at 9 bases. This CDR3 region has 16 residues. Trimming at V came to 4 bases and at J to 2 bases, leaving 8 bases not matched to a gene. Germline V gene sequence: CDR1 MNHEY, CDR2 SMNVEV (reference sequence).

V gene TRBV4-2 combines with J gene TRBJ2-5; D might be TRBD1 (6 bases). This CDR3 is built from 15 residues. The germline V and J ends were trimmed by 0 bases and 4 bases, with 12 bases remaining between them. Germline CDR1 is LGHNA and CDR2 is YNFKEQ. The CDR3 spells CASSQEGRGGETQYF. Written as DNA, the CDR3 is TGTGCCAGCAGCCAAGAAGGCAGGGGTGGAGAGACCCAGTACTTC.

This clone has just a few counts. This chain connects TRBV18 to TRBJ1-5, with TRBD1 matching 8 bases. This CDR3 is built from 15 residues. Germline V lookup: CDR1 KGHSH, CDR2 LQKENI. Trimming removed 4 bases from V and 3 bases from J; junction bases left unmatched: 5. This chain's CDR3 is CASSRGQGFNQPQHF. The CDR3 region has the DNA TGTGCCAGCTCACGAGGACAGGGTTTCAATCAGCCCCAGCATTTT. Complete variable domain (other parts from reference TRBV18 and TRBJ1-5): NAGVMQNPRHLVRRRGQEARLRCSPMKGHSHVYWYRQLPEEGLKFMVYLQKENIIDESGMPKERFSAEFPKEGPSILRIQQVVRGDSAAYFCASSRGQGFNQPQHFGDGTRLSIL.

The table lists this clone with a few counts. The chain employs TRBV30 and TRBJ2-1; TRBD1 matches 7 bases. The J segment lost 4 bases and the V segment lost 5 bases, leaving 11 bases of the junction unmatched. This CDR3 has 15 amino acids. Germline values: CDR1 GTSNPN, CDR2 SVGIG (reference sequence). In nucleotides, the CDR3 is TGTGCCTGGGGCCGCCGAGGACAGGCTTACAATGAGCAGTTCTTC. Translating gives CAWGRRGQAYNEQFF.

The rearrangement uses TRBV28 and TRBJ1-6; 9 nucleotides agree with TRBD1. Germline values: CDR1 MDHEN, CDR2 SYDVKM. Trimming at V came to 4 bases and at J to 6 bases, leaving 7 bases not matched to a gene. CDR3 length: 16 residues. The chain's CDR3 is CASSSAGGQGNSPLHF. CDR3 in DNA: TGTGCCAGCAGTTCCGCCGGGGGACAGGGTAATTCACCCCTCCACTTT.

The rearrangement joins TRBV4-2 to TRBJ1-2; D perhaps matches TRBD1 (5 bases). V dropped 0 bases and J dropped 3 bases, with 11 bases sitting between them. The CDR3 extends over 15 amino acids. CDR1 is LGHNA, CDR2 YNFKEQ, per germline. CDR3 residues: CASSQEETVYYGYTF. The DNA of the CDR3 is TGTGCCAGCAGCCAAGAGGAGACAGTTTACTATGGCTACACCTTC.